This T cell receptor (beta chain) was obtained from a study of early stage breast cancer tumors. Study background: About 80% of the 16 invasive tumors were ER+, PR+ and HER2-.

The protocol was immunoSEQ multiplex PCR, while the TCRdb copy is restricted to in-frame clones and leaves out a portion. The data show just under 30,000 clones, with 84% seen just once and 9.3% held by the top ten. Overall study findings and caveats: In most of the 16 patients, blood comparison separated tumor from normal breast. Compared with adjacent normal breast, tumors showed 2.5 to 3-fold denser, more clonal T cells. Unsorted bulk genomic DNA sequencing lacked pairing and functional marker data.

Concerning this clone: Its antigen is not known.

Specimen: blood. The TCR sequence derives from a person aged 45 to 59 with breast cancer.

The CDR3 DNA reads TGTGCCAGCAGTTCACATGGCCGTAGCGGGGCAGATACGCAGTATTTT. The encoded protein is CASSSHGRSGADTQYF. The chain joins TRBV2 to TRBJ2-3; 8 nucleotides line up with TRBD2. V shed 5 bases, J shed 4 bases, and the junction held 11 bases outside the gene matches. Per the germline V gene, CDR1 is SNHLY and CDR2 is FYNNEI. The CDR3 sequence is 16 residues long.